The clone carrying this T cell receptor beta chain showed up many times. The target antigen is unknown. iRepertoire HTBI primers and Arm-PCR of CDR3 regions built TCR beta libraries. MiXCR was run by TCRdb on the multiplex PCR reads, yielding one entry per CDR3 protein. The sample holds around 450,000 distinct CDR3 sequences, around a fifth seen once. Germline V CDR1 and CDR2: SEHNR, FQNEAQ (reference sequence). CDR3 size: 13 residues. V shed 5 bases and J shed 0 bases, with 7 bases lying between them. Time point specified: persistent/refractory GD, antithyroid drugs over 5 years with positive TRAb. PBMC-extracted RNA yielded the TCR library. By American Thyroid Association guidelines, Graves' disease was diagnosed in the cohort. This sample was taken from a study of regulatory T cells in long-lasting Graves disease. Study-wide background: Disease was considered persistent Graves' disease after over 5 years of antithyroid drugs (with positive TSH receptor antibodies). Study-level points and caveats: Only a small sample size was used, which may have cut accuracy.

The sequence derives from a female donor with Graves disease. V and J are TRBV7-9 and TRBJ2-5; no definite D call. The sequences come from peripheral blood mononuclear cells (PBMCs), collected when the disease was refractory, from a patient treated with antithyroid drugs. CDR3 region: CASSPKDQETQYF. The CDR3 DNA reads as TGTGCCAGCAGCCCAAAGGACCAAGAGACCCAGTACTTC.